Listed below are T cell receptor beta chains from one sample, sequenced in a study of PD-1 blockade in classical Hodgkin lymphoma. Method: immunoSEQ multiplex PCR; TCRdb's copy keeps in-frame clones and lacks some. The sample holds under 100,000 clones, nearly 95% seen once. The material was peripheral blood mononuclear cells (PBMCs), obtained before the second cycle of nivolumab. The receptors were gathered from a human donor with classical Hodgkin lymphoma. Each CDR3 is given with its conserved first and last residue. D genes are given only for firm matches. The size entry is marked missing in some rows and otherwise reads once, few, many or a size class.

J | length | V | size | D | CDR3 | DNA
TRBJ2-5 | 15 | TRBV7-2 | NA | TRBD2 | CASSSFHQRGETQYF | TGTGCCAGCAGCAGCTTCCACCAGCGGGGGGAGACCCAGTACTTC
TRBJ1-1 | 14 | TRBV19 | NA | TRBD1 | CASRLQGASTEAFF | TGTGCCAGTAGGTTACAGGGGGCTTCGACTGAAGCTTTCTTT
TRBJ2-7 | 13 | TRBV7-8 | NA | NA | CASSLGAGYEQYF | TGTGCCAGCAGCTTAGGGGCAGGGTACGAGCAGTACTTC
TRBJ2-6 | 19 | TRBV27 | NA | NA | CASSPPSIGLSTGANVLTF | TGTGCCAGCAGTCCGCCTAGTATAGGGCTCAGTACTGGGGCCAACGTCCTGACTTTC
TRBJ1-2 | 14 | TRBV29-1 | NA | TRBD1 | CSVEDRGQQYGYTF | TGCAGCGTTGAAGATCGGGGACAGCAATATGGCTACACCTTC
TRBJ2-2 | 13 | TRBV19 | NA | NA | CASSTRQAGELFF | TGTGCCAGTAGTACCCGACAGGCCGGGGAGCTGTTTTTT
TRBJ1-4 | 14 | TRBV5-1 | NA | NA | CASRPDGANEKLFF | TGCGCCAGCAGACCGGACGGAGCTAATGAAAAACTGTTTTTT
TRBJ1-3 | 18 | TRBV27 | once | NA | CASSSLTSRTYSGNTIYF | TGTGCCAGCAGTTCCCTAACCTCAAGGACGTATTCTGGAAACACCATATATTTT
TRBJ1-2 | 15 | TRBV5-1 | once | TRBD1 | CASSLGTGEVQGYTF | TGCGCCAGCAGCTTGGGGACAGGGGAGGTTCAAGGCTACACCTTC
TRBJ2-1 | 15 | TRBV28 | NA | NA | CASQLAGLSYNEQFF | TGTGCCAGCCAGTTGGCGGGGCTCTCCTACAATGAGCAGTTCTTC
TRBJ1-5 | 14 | TRBV28 | once | NA | CASRSRGGNQPQHF | TGTGCCAGCAGGTCTCGGGGCGGCAATCAGCCCCAGCATTTT
TRBJ1-1 | 18 | TRBV14 | NA | NA | CASSQEMTRVWGKSEAFF | TGTGCCAGCAGCCAAGAAATGACTAGGGTGTGGGGAAAATCTGAAGCTTTCTTT
TRBJ2-1 | 14 | TRBV7-9 | NA | TRBD2 | CASRGTSGTDEQFF | TGTGCCTCAAGGGGGACTAGCGGGACAGATGAGCAGTTCTTC
TRBJ2-3 | 15 | TRBV2 | NA | NA | CASSEIVSGTDTQYF | TGTGCCAGCAGTGAAATCGTGTCAGGCACAGATACGCAGTATTTT
TRBJ2-3 | 16 | TRBV11-3 | NA | TRBD2 | CASSLVGGAGADTQYF | TGTGCCAGCAGCTTAGTGGGGGGAGCGGGAGCAGATACGCAGTATTTT
TRBJ1-5 | 16 | TRBV25-1 | NA | TRBD1 | CASSGADRGINQPQHF | TGTGCCAGCAGTGGAGCCGACAGGGGCATCAATCAGCCCCAGCATTTT
TRBJ2-7 | 14 | TRBV9 | NA | NA | CASSVGLSGWEQYF | TGTGCCAGCAGCGTAGGTCTCTCCGGTTGGGAGCAGTACTTC
TRBJ2-3 | 11 | TRBV20-1 | NA | TRBD2 | CSALRGDTQYF | TGCAGTGCTTTGCGGGGGGATACGCAGTATTTT